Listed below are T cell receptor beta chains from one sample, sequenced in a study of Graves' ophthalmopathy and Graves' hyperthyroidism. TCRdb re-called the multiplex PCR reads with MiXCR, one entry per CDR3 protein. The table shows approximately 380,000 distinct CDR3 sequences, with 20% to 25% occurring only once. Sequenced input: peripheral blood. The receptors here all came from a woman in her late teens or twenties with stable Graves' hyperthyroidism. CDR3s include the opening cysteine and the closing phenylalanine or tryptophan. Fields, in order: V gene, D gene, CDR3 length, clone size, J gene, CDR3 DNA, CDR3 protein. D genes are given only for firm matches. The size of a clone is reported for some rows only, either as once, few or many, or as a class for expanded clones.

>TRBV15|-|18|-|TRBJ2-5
TGTGCCACCAGCAGAACAAGGGGGGCAATAGCCTACCAAGAGACCCAGTACTTC
CATSRTRGAIAYQETQYF
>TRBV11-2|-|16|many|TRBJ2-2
TGTGCCAGCAGCTTAAGAGTCGCAGAGAACACCGGGGAGCTGTTTTTT
CASSLRVAENTGELFF
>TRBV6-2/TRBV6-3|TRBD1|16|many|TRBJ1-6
TGTGCCAGCAGTTCCGACAGGGGAAGAAGTAATTCACCCCTCCACTTT
CASSSDRGRSNSPLHF
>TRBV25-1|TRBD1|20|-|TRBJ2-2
TGTGCCAGCAGTGTACTACACCGCCCTCCGGGACAGGGTACAACCGGGGAGCTGTTTTTT
CASSVLHRPPGQGTTGELFF
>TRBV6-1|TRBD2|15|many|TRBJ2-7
TGTGCCAGCAGTAAGGGACTAGCGGTCACCTACGAGCAGTACTTC
CASSKGLAVTYEQYF
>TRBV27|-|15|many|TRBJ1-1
TGTGCCAGCAGTTTATCGTGGCAGGGTTCCACTGAAGCTTTCTTT
CASSLSWQGSTEAFF
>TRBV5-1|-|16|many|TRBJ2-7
TGCGCCAGCAGTTCGCACAGGGAGCCCCACTCGTACGAGCAGTACTTC
CASSSHREPHSYEQYF
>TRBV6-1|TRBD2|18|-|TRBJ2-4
TGTGCCAGCAGTGGAATTAGCGGGAGGGCCCTCTTTTCTGACATTAAGTACTTC
CASSGISGRALFSDIKYF
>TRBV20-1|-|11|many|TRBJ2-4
TGCAGTGCTAGAGATCGGGGTATTAAGTACTTC
CSARDRGIKYF
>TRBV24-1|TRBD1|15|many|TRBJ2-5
TGTGCCACCAGTCCCGGGACAGGGTACCAAGAGACCCAGTACTTC
CATSPGTGYQETQYF
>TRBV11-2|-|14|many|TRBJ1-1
TGTGCCAGCAGCTTAGATCACAGGAACACTGAAGCTTTCTTT
CASSLDHRNTEAFF
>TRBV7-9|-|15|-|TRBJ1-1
TGTGCCAGCAGCTTATCAGGACAGATTAACACTGAAGCTTTCTTT
CASSLSGQINTEAFF
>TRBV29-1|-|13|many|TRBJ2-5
TGCAGCGTTGATACAGCTAGTCAAGAGACCCAGTACTTC
CSVDTASQETQYF
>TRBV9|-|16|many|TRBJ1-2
TGTGCCAGCAGCGTATCCGGACAAAGAGTTAACTATGGCTACACCTTC
CASSVSGQRVNYGYTF
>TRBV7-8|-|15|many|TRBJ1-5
TGTGCCAGCAGCAGACAGATTTATAGCAATCAGCCCCAGCATTTT
CASSRQIYSNQPQHF
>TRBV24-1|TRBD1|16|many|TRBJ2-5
TGTGCCACCAGTGATCCCGGACAGGGGGCGGATGGGACCCAGTACTTC
CATSDPGQGADGTQYF
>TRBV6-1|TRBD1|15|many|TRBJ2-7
TGTGCCAGCAGCGAAGGGACAGGGCACTCCTACGAGCAGTACTTC
CASSEGTGHSYEQYF
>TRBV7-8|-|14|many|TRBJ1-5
TGTGCCAGCAGCCTCGGACGTTACGATCAGCCCCAGCATTTT
CASSLGRYDQPQHF
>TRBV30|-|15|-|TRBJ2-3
TGTGCCTGGAGTAAATGTAGCGGATGGGAGATACGGCAGTATTTT
CAWSKCSGWEIRQYF
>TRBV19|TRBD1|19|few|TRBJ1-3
TGTGCCAGTAGTGTCACCGGGACAGGGGCGACCTACTCTGGAAACACCATATATTTT
CASSVTGTGATYSGNTIYF
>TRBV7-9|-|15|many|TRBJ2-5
TGTGCCAGCAGCCACGGGGCATCCTTACTAGGGACCCAGTACTTC
CASSHGASLLGTQYF
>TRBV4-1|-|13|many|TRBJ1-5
TGCGCCAGCAGCTACAACTATAATCAGCCCCAGCATTTT
CASSYNYNQPQHF